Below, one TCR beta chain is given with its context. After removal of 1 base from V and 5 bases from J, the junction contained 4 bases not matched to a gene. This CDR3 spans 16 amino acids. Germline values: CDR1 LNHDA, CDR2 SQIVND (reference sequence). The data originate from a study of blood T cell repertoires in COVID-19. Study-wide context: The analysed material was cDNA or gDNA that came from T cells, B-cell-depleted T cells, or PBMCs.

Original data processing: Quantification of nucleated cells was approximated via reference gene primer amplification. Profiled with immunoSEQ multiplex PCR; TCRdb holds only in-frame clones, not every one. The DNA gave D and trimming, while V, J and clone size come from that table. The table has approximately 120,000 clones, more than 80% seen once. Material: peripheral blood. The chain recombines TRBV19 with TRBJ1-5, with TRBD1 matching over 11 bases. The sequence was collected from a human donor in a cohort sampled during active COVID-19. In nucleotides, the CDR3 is TGTGCCAGTAGTATAGTTGGACAGGGGGCCCATCAGCCCCAGCATTTT. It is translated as CASSIVGQGAHQPQHF.